This is a list of T cell receptor beta chains from one sample in a study of CD8 T cells in ankylosing spondylitis. TCRdb reanalysed the 5' RACE reads using MiXCR and keeps one entry per CDR3 protein. The repertoire holds some 220,000 distinct CDR3 sequences, with 6% to 8.5% as singletons. Source material: blood, either unsorted or a sorted T cell fraction (not recorded which). The receptors shown here come from a male donor with ankylosing spondylitis. CDR3s include the opening cysteine and the closing phenylalanine or tryptophan. D genes are given only for firm matches. Some rows mark clone size as missing; the rest say once, few, many or name a class of expanded clone.

d_call: -; clone_size: -; j_call: TRBJ2-1; v_call: TRBV11-2; cdr3_aa: CASSPGGSGPYNEQFF; cdr3_nt: TGTGCCAGCAGTCCAGGGGGTAGCGGGCCCTACAATGAGCAGTTCTTC
d_call: -; clone_size: many; j_call: TRBJ1-2; v_call: TRBV10-3; cdr3_aa: CATSPGPNYGYTF; cdr3_nt: TGTGCCACTTCTCCAGGGCCTAACTATGGCTACACCTTC
d_call: -; clone_size: many; j_call: TRBJ1-1; v_call: TRBV9; cdr3_aa: CASAGDWNTEAFF; cdr3_nt: TGTGCCAGCGCGGGGGATTGGAACACTGAAGCTTTCTTT
d_call: TRBD1; clone_size: few; j_call: TRBJ2-1; v_call: TRBV6-4; cdr3_aa: CASSEGTGGYNEQFF; cdr3_nt: TGTGCCAGCAGTGAGGGGACAGGGGGCTACAATGAGCAGTTCTTC
d_call: TRBD1; clone_size: many; j_call: TRBJ1-6; v_call: TRBV7-2; cdr3_aa: CASSLGDRPTLPLHF; cdr3_nt: TGTGCCAGCAGCTTAGGGGACAGACCTACACTACCCCTCCACTTT
d_call: -; clone_size: many; j_call: TRBJ2-7; v_call: TRBV28; cdr3_aa: CASSPNHSYEQYF; cdr3_nt: TGTGCCAGCAGTCCCAACCACTCCTACGAGCAGTACTTC
d_call: TRBD2; clone_size: few; j_call: TRBJ2-2; v_call: TRBV11-1; cdr3_aa: CASSHRLAGGHMTGELFF; cdr3_nt: TGTGCCAGCAGCCACCGACTAGCGGGGGGCCACATGACCGGGGAGCTGTTTTTT
d_call: -; clone_size: many; j_call: TRBJ2-3; v_call: TRBV4-2; cdr3_aa: CASSQDGADTQYF; cdr3_nt: TGTGCCAGCAGCCAAGACGGGGCAGATACGCAGTATTTT
d_call: -; clone_size: many; j_call: TRBJ2-5; v_call: TRBV20-1; cdr3_aa: CSARDNGSQETQYF; cdr3_nt: TGCAGTGCTAGAGACAACGGGAGCCAAGAGACCCAGTACTTC
d_call: TRBD1; clone_size: many; j_call: TRBJ2-3; v_call: TRBV7-2; cdr3_aa: CASSFWGRGTDTQYF; cdr3_nt: TGTGCCAGCAGCTTTTGGGGCAGGGGGACAGATACGCAGTATTTT
d_call: -; clone_size: many; j_call: TRBJ2-5; v_call: TRBV15; cdr3_aa: CATSGGGQETQYF; cdr3_nt: TGTGCCACCAGCGGGGGTGGACAAGAGACCCAGTACTTC
d_call: -; clone_size: many; j_call: TRBJ2-1; v_call: TRBV10-3; cdr3_aa: CAIADSYNEQFF; cdr3_nt: TGTGCCATCGCTGACAGCTACAATGAGCAGTTCTTC
d_call: -; clone_size: -; j_call: TRBJ2-7; v_call: TRBV10-3; cdr3_aa: CAISEENYEQYF; cdr3_nt: TGTGCCATCAGTGAAGAGAACTACGAGCAGTACTTC
d_call: -; clone_size: many; j_call: TRBJ1-1; v_call: TRBV10-3; cdr3_aa: CAIKPPNTEAFF; cdr3_nt: TGTGCCATCAAGCCCCCGAACACTGAAGCTTTCTTT
d_call: -; clone_size: many; j_call: TRBJ2-2; v_call: TRBV9; cdr3_aa: CASSPSGRGELFF; cdr3_nt: TGTGCCAGCAGCCCATCTGGGAGAGGGGAGCTGTTTTTT
d_call: -; clone_size: few; j_call: TRBJ2-7; v_call: TRBV6-1; cdr3_aa: CASRVAVGDTSYEQYF; cdr3_nt: TGTGCCAGCAGGGTAGCGGTGGGGGACACGTCCTACGAGCAGTACTTC
d_call: -; clone_size: many; j_call: TRBJ2-1; v_call: TRBV11-2; cdr3_aa: CASSLTVPTNNEQFF; cdr3_nt: TGTGCCAGCAGCCTGACAGTCCCGACTAACAATGAGCAGTTCTTC
d_call: TRBD1; clone_size: many; j_call: TRBJ2-3; v_call: TRBV7-9; cdr3_aa: CASRPQGAQYF; cdr3_nt: TGTGCCAGCAGACCTCAGGGGGCGCAGTATTTT
d_call: -; clone_size: -; j_call: TRBJ2-5; v_call: TRBV24-1; cdr3_aa: CATSDLGTQRQETQYF; cdr3_nt: TGTGCCACCAGTGATTTAGGGACCCAGCGACAAGAGACCCAGTACTTC
d_call: -; clone_size: -; j_call: TRBJ2-7; v_call: TRBV7-9; cdr3_aa: CASSSYSASYEQYF; cdr3_nt: TGTGCCAGCAGCTCCTATAGCGCCTCCTACGAGCAGTACTTC
d_call: -; clone_size: many; j_call: TRBJ1-2; v_call: TRBV7-9; cdr3_aa: CASSPPRTQGYTF; cdr3_nt: TGTGCCAGCAGCCCACCAAGGACACAGGGCTACACCTTC
d_call: TRBD1; clone_size: -; j_call: TRBJ2-7; v_call: TRBV4-1; cdr3_aa: CASSPDRGISYEQYF; cdr3_nt: TGCGCCAGCAGTCCGGACAGGGGGATCTCCTACGAGCAGTACTTC
d_call: -; clone_size: many; j_call: TRBJ1-2; v_call: TRBV12-3/TRBV12-4; cdr3_aa: CASSPNPGLNYGYTF; cdr3_nt: TGTGCCAGCAGTCCGAATCCGGGACTCAACTATGGCTACACCTTC
d_call: -; clone_size: many; j_call: TRBJ1-1; v_call: TRBV12-3/TRBV12-4; cdr3_aa: CASNLRVDGTEAFF; cdr3_nt: TGTGCCAGCAATCTCAGGGTAGATGGGACTGAAGCTTTCTTT
d_call: -; clone_size: many; j_call: TRBJ1-1; v_call: TRBV9; cdr3_aa: CASSVGGAMNTEAFF; cdr3_nt: TGTGCCAGCAGCGTAGGGGGGGCGATGAACACTGAAGCTTTCTTT
d_call: TRBD2; clone_size: many; j_call: TRBJ2-1; v_call: TRBV12-3/TRBV12-4; cdr3_aa: CASSPAGGDPWEQFF; cdr3_nt: TGTGCCAGCAGCCCAGCGGGGGGGGACCCATGGGAGCAGTTCTTC
d_call: TRBD2; clone_size: many; j_call: TRBJ2-7; v_call: TRBV7-6; cdr3_aa: CASSGLAGISSYEQYF; cdr3_nt: TGTGCCAGCAGCGGGCTAGCGGGAATTAGCTCCTACGAGCAGTACTTC
d_call: -; clone_size: -; j_call: TRBJ2-3; v_call: TRBV7-9; cdr3_aa: CASSLSRRHTDTQYF; cdr3_nt: TGTGCCAGCAGCTTATCTCGCAGACACACAGATACGCAGTATTTT
d_call: -; clone_size: many; j_call: TRBJ2-5; v_call: TRBV10-3; cdr3_aa: CAIRATGSRETQYF; cdr3_nt: TGTGCCATCAGGGCTACAGGGTCCCGAGAGACCCAGTACTTC
d_call: TRBD1; clone_size: -; j_call: TRBJ1-1; v_call: TRBV4-3; cdr3_aa: CASSQDWQGGSEAFF; cdr3_nt: TGCGCCAGCAGCCAAGACTGGCAGGGGGGATCTGAAGCTTTCTTT
d_call: -; clone_size: many; j_call: TRBJ1-1; v_call: TRBV7-9; cdr3_aa: CASSPGAGSNEAFF; cdr3_nt: TGTGCCAGCAGCCCCGGGGCAGGGTCGAATGAAGCTTTCTTT
d_call: TRBD1; clone_size: many; j_call: TRBJ2-1; v_call: TRBV4-3; cdr3_aa: CASSQKHRGRLNEQFF; cdr3_nt: TGCGCCAGCAGCCAAAAACACAGGGGGCGTTTAAATGAGCAGTTCTTC
d_call: -; clone_size: -; j_call: TRBJ2-3; v_call: TRBV9; cdr3_aa: CASSVQGTVTDTQYF; cdr3_nt: TGTGCCAGCAGCGTACAGGGGACTGTCACAGATACGCAGTATTTT
d_call: -; clone_size: many; j_call: TRBJ2-1; v_call: TRBV4-3; cdr3_aa: CASSQGGTLSLSENEQFF; cdr3_nt: TGCGCCAGCAGCCAAGGTGGGACATTGTCTTTGAGTGAGAATGAGCAGTTCTTC
d_call: -; clone_size: -; j_call: TRBJ2-7; v_call: TRBV3-1; cdr3_aa: CASSQDLDNQYF; cdr3_nt: TGTGCCAGCAGCCAAGATTTGGACAACCAGTACTTC
d_call: -; clone_size: -; j_call: TRBJ2-7; v_call: TRBV28; cdr3_aa: CASSPSTRPYEQYF; cdr3_nt: TGTGCCAGCAGTCCTTCGACACGGCCCTACGAGCAGTACTTC
d_call: -; clone_size: many; j_call: TRBJ2-7; v_call: TRBV2; cdr3_aa: CASSGGAGTYEQYF; cdr3_nt: TGTGCCAGCAGTGGAGGGGCCGGAACCTACGAGCAGTACTTC
d_call: TRBD2; clone_size: -; j_call: TRBJ2-7; v_call: TRBV24-1; cdr3_aa: CATSVSGGNYEQYF; cdr3_nt: TGTGCCACCAGTGTTTCCGGGGGGAATTACGAGCAGTACTTC
d_call: -; clone_size: many; j_call: TRBJ2-3; v_call: TRBV29-1; cdr3_aa: CSVVSGGTDTQYF; cdr3_nt: TGCAGCGTAGTTTCTGGTGGGACAGATACGCAGTATTTT
d_call: -; clone_size: many; j_call: TRBJ2-7; v_call: TRBV20-1; cdr3_aa: CSAQARGALYEQYF; cdr3_nt: TGCAGTGCGCAGGCCAGGGGAGCTCTCTACGAGCAGTACTTC
d_call: -; clone_size: many; j_call: TRBJ1-1; v_call: TRBV9; cdr3_aa: CASSPRAAGAFF; cdr3_nt: TGTGCCAGCAGCCCTCGGGCCGCGGGTGCTTTCTTT
d_call: TRBD1; clone_size: many; j_call: TRBJ2-7; v_call: TRBV19; cdr3_aa: CASSVFRQGRSLHHEQYF; cdr3_nt: TGTGCCAGTAGTGTCTTTAGACAGGGGCGCTCCCTGCATCACGAGCAGTACTTC
d_call: -; clone_size: many; j_call: TRBJ1-1; v_call: TRBV5-1; cdr3_aa: CASSFTGLDLDTEAFF; cdr3_nt: TGCGCCAGCAGCTTTACAGGGCTAGACTTGGACACTGAAGCTTTCTTT
d_call: TRBD2; clone_size: many; j_call: TRBJ2-1; v_call: TRBV11-2; cdr3_aa: CASSLELPGTSEDNEQFF; cdr3_nt: TGTGCCAGCAGCTTAGAACTTCCCGGGACTAGCGAGGACAATGAGCAGTTCTTC
d_call: TRBD1; clone_size: -; j_call: TRBJ1-2; v_call: TRBV7-9; cdr3_aa: CARGLRGYDGYTF; cdr3_nt: TGTGCCAGGGGCCTCAGGGGGTACGATGGCTACACCTTC
d_call: -; clone_size: many; j_call: TRBJ2-7; v_call: TRBV4-2; cdr3_aa: CASSQSSSSYEQYF; cdr3_nt: TGTGCCAGCAGCCAATCCTCGAGCTCCTACGAGCAGTACTTC
d_call: -; clone_size: -; j_call: TRBJ1-4; v_call: TRBV7-6; cdr3_aa: CASTLETAYTTNEKLFF; cdr3_nt: TGTGCCAGCACCCTAGAGACAGCGTACACAACTAATGAAAAACTGTTTTTT
d_call: TRBD2; clone_size: many; j_call: TRBJ2-1; v_call: TRBV20-1; cdr3_aa: CSAEWGTRSYNEQFF; cdr3_nt: TGCAGTGCTGAGTGGGGGACTAGGAGTTACAATGAGCAGTTCTTC
d_call: -; clone_size: -; j_call: TRBJ2-3; v_call: TRBV20-1; cdr3_aa: CSARVPPEDTGRTDTQYF; cdr3_nt: TGCAGTGCTAGAGTCCCCCCCGAGGACACGGGACGCACAGATACGCAGTATTTT
d_call: -; clone_size: few; j_call: TRBJ2-3; v_call: TRBV10-3; cdr3_aa: CAIRTRTDTQYF; cdr3_nt: TGTGCCATCAGGACCCGCACAGATACGCAGTATTTT
d_call: TRBD1; clone_size: -; j_call: TRBJ1-1; v_call: TRBV4-3; cdr3_aa: CASSQGYRGGTEAFF; cdr3_nt: TGCGCCAGCAGCCAAGGCTACAGGGGCGGCACTGAGGCTTTCTTT
d_call: TRBD2; clone_size: few; j_call: TRBJ2-1; v_call: TRBV29-1; cdr3_aa: CSVTFFLAGGLDEQFF; cdr3_nt: TGCAGCGTCACTTTCTTTCTAGCGGGGGGGCTCGATGAGCAGTTCTTC
d_call: TRBD2; clone_size: many; j_call: TRBJ2-5; v_call: TRBV20-1; cdr3_aa: CSASERGDQETQYF; cdr3_nt: TGCAGTGCTAGTGAGCGGGGGGACCAAGAGACCCAGTACTTC
d_call: TRBD1; clone_size: few; j_call: TRBJ1-1; v_call: TRBV7-6; cdr3_aa: CASSPPGQVNTEAFF; cdr3_nt: TGTGCCAGCAGCCCTCCGGGACAGGTGAACACTGAAGCTTTCTTT
d_call: TRBD2; clone_size: many; j_call: TRBJ2-5; v_call: TRBV27; cdr3_aa: CASNLIPGLALETQYF; cdr3_nt: TGTGCCAGCAACCTTATTCCGGGACTAGCGCTAGAGACCCAGTACTTC